This is a list of T cell receptor beta chains from one sample in a study of blood T cell repertoires in COVID-19. The protocol was immunoSEQ multiplex PCR, while the TCRdb copy is restricted to in-frame clones and leaves out a portion. This sample has about 180,000 clones, with around 90% found just once. The sample comprised PBMCs or T cells enriched from blood (not recorded which). The source of these receptors is a woman aged 18-35 years who had recovered from COVID-19. Each CDR3 is given without its conserved first and last residue. Each record gives: CDR3 protein, J gene, clone size, V gene, D gene. A D gene is named only where the DNA matches it firmly. Size is stated for part of the rows, as once, few or many counts, or as a class when the clone is expanded.

CDR3aa: SGYVTGVRNIQY
j_gene: TRBJ2-4
abundance: .
v_gene: TRBV29-1
d_gene: TRBD1

CDR3aa: ASSLGPGSGANVLT
j_gene: TRBJ2-6
abundance: .
v_gene: TRBV7-3
d_gene: .

CDR3aa: ASAPGQSYEQY
j_gene: TRBJ2-7
abundance: .
v_gene: TRBV5-6
d_gene: TRBD1

CDR3aa: ASSLGQGAWETQY
j_gene: TRBJ2-5
abundance: .
v_gene: TRBV5-4
d_gene: TRBD1

CDR3aa: ASSPETGTVAEAF
j_gene: TRBJ1-1
abundance: .
v_gene: TRBV3-1/TRBV3-2
d_gene: TRBD1

CDR3aa: ASSQSSGGSDTQY
j_gene: TRBJ2-3
abundance: .
v_gene: TRBV3-1/TRBV3-2
d_gene: TRBD2

CDR3aa: ASSLIRHRNQPQH
j_gene: TRBJ1-5
abundance: .
v_gene: TRBV7-2
d_gene: .

CDR3aa: ASSIQGQGNEQF
j_gene: TRBJ2-1
abundance: .
v_gene: TRBV2
d_gene: TRBD1

CDR3aa: ASSLETEHSPLH
j_gene: TRBJ1-6
abundance: once
v_gene: TRBV7-9
d_gene: .

CDR3aa: ASSFGGANTEAF
j_gene: TRBJ1-1
abundance: .
v_gene: TRBV28
d_gene: .

CDR3aa: ASSLARVDGYT
j_gene: TRBJ1-2
abundance: .
v_gene: TRBV12-3/TRBV12-4
d_gene: .

CDR3aa: ASIYQRGAGELF
j_gene: TRBJ2-2
abundance: .
v_gene: TRBV28
d_gene: TRBD2

CDR3aa: ASSSELAGSTDTQY
j_gene: TRBJ2-3
abundance: .
v_gene: TRBV2
d_gene: TRBD2

CDR3aa: ASSSRQGYGYT
j_gene: TRBJ1-2
abundance: few
v_gene: TRBV5-1
d_gene: .

CDR3aa: SATSGQPI
j_gene: TRBJ1-4
abundance: .
v_gene: TRBV20-1
d_gene: TRBD1

CDR3aa: ASSQVLTGGREQY
j_gene: TRBJ2-7
abundance: .
v_gene: TRBV4-2
d_gene: TRBD2

CDR3aa: ASSVGGGPYNEQF
j_gene: TRBJ2-1
abundance: .
v_gene: TRBV9
d_gene: TRBD2

CDR3aa: ASSFGDREYNEQF
j_gene: TRBJ2-1
abundance: .
v_gene: TRBV5-1
d_gene: .

CDR3aa: ASEGGLGQPQH
j_gene: TRBJ1-5
abundance: .
v_gene: TRBV2
d_gene: .

CDR3aa: ASSPPLAGGPSETQY
j_gene: TRBJ2-5
abundance: .
v_gene: TRBV3-1/TRBV3-2
d_gene: TRBD2

CDR3aa: ASSASGGAKNIQY
j_gene: TRBJ2-4
abundance: .
v_gene: TRBV2
d_gene: .

CDR3aa: SVDIEAF
j_gene: TRBJ1-1
abundance: .
v_gene: TRBV29-1
d_gene: .

CDR3aa: ASSDQGTTGELF
j_gene: TRBJ2-2
abundance: .
v_gene: TRBV6-4
d_gene: .

CDR3aa: ASSGTGNNYGYT
j_gene: TRBJ1-2
abundance: .
v_gene: TRBV28
d_gene: TRBD1

CDR3aa: ASSSSGTTNDEQY
j_gene: TRBJ2-7
abundance: .
v_gene: TRBV28
d_gene: .

CDR3aa: AISDGSGGTDTQY
j_gene: TRBJ2-3
abundance: .
v_gene: TRBV10-3
d_gene: TRBD2

CDR3aa: ASSSRQGNTGELF
j_gene: TRBJ2-2
abundance: .
v_gene: TRBV28
d_gene: TRBD1

CDR3aa: ASSPSPPRGQETQY
j_gene: TRBJ2-5
abundance: .
v_gene: TRBV18
d_gene: .

CDR3aa: ASSVPGQTTTGELF
j_gene: TRBJ2-2
abundance: .
v_gene: TRBV19
d_gene: TRBD1

CDR3aa: ASSYLTTTYNEQF
j_gene: TRBJ2-1
abundance: .
v_gene: TRBV28
d_gene: .

CDR3aa: ASSFPERGGPETQY
j_gene: TRBJ2-5
abundance: .
v_gene: TRBV28
d_gene: TRBD2

CDR3aa: ASSRDGGDYGYT
j_gene: TRBJ1-2
abundance: .
v_gene: TRBV11-1
d_gene: .

CDR3aa: ASVQAMNTEAF
j_gene: TRBJ1-1
abundance: .
v_gene: TRBV19
d_gene: .

CDR3aa: ASTTGLAVSEQY
j_gene: TRBJ2-7
abundance: .
v_gene: TRBV28
d_gene: TRBD2

CDR3aa: ASKLNEKLF
j_gene: TRBJ1-4
abundance: once
v_gene: TRBV2
d_gene: .

CDR3aa: ASSIASGRADTQY
j_gene: TRBJ2-3
abundance: .
v_gene: TRBV19
d_gene: TRBD2